This passage covers 27 T cell receptor beta chains from one sample sequenced in a study of cytomegalovirus exposure and HLA in healthy donors (dated by TCRdb to the late 2010s). Libraries were made using the immunoSEQ multiplex PCR assay. For the multiplex PCR, a mixture combining 60 forward primers for TCR Vbeta segments and 13 reverse primers for TCR Jbeta segments was used. The table was pulled from immuneACCESS by TCRdb, which kept in-frame rearrangements only. Such tables lose some clones; where checked, under half of the loss comes from unresolved V genes, and the rest has no known cause. This sample's table carries tens of thousands of clones. Approximately 4.8% of the sample is in the top ten clones. The sample comprised PBMCs. The receptor source for this set is a female donor in good health and CMV-seronegative.

The gene calls are TRBV11-3 and TRBJ2-7; D uncertain. The germline gives CDR1 SGHNT, CDR2 YENEEA. Deletions cut 2 bases from V and 2 bases from J, with 19 bases between. CDR3 length: 17 residues. Here the CDR3 reads CASSLNPQAAFPYEQYF. In DNA form, the CDR3 reads TGTGCCAGCAGCTTAAATCCCCAGGCCGCTTTCCCCTACGAGCAGTACTTC.

As concerns this clone: A junction boundary mismatches the germline segment, possibly from a read error. The CDR3 is CASSLGIAGGNEQFF. Here the CDR3 DNA reads TGTGCTAGCAGCTTAGGAATAGCGGGGGGTAATGAGCAGTTCTTC. The chain uses TRBV7-7 and TRBJ2-1; 10 bases align to TRBD2. CDR3 length equals 15 residues. Germline CDR1 SSHAT, CDR2 FNYEAQ (reference sequence).

The chain joins TRBV7-8 to TRBJ1-2; D gene unclear. In germline, CDR1 is SGHVS, CDR2 FQNEAQ. V lost 1 base and J 5 bases, leaving 14 bases between the germline ends. This CDR3 has 15 amino acids. CDR3 region: CASSLGLDSGYGYTF. In DNA form, the CDR3 reads TGTGCCAGCAGCTTAGGGTTAGATTCGGGATATGGCTACACCTTC.

In nucleotides, the CDR3 is TGTGCCAGCAGTAAATCGGGACTAGCGGGAGATACGCAGTATTTT. It translates to CASSKSGLAGDTQYF. The chain joins TRBV11-3 to TRBJ2-3; 12 bases match TRBD2. The V and J ends lost 6 bases and 5 bases, in that order; junction bases with no gene match: 6. The CDR3 has 15 residues. The germline CDR1 and CDR2 sequences are SGHNT and YENEEA.

The chain is built from TRBV6-1 and TRBJ1-3; no firm D call. With 6 bases removed from V and 0 bases from J, the gap between germline ends came to 12 bases. The CDR3 length is 15 residues. Germline CDR1 is MNHNS and CDR2 is SASEGT. The CDR3 coding sequence is TGTGCCAGCAGGGGAGTCGTAAGCTCTGGAAACACCATATATTTT. It codes for CASRGVVSSGNTIYF.

The chain is built from TRBV5-6 and TRBJ1-5; TRBD1 matches at 7 bases. V lost 4 bases to trimming and J lost 7 bases; unmatched junction nucleotides: 5. CDR1 and CDR2 from the germline V gene are SGHDT and YYEEEE. The CDR3 extends over 13 amino acids. The CDR3 DNA follows: TGTGCCAGCAGCGGGACAGAGCAACAGCCCCAGCATTTT. Translating gives CASSGTEQQPQHF.

This clone ranks as medium-sized in terms of frequency. The chain is built from TRBV6-4 and TRBJ2-3, with 12 bases that match TRBD2. Germline V gene sequence: CDR1 MRHNA, CDR2 SNTAGT. Trimming at V came to 4 bases and at J to 1 base, leaving 0 bases not matched to a gene. The CDR3 covers 15 residues. The CDR3 loop is CASSGLAGGTDTQYF. Here the CDR3 DNA reads TGTGCCAGCAGTGGACTAGCGGGGGGCACAGATACGCAGTATTTT.

The chain carries TRBV7-3 and TRBJ2-2; D gene ambiguous. V was pared by 4 bases and J by 3 bases, with 3 bases between. The length of the CDR3 is 12 residues. The germline V gene encodes CDR1 SGHTA and CDR2 FQGTGA. The CDR3, as DNA: TGTGCCAGCAGCTCCTACACCGGGGAGCTGTTTTTT. It codes for CASSSYTGELFF.

CDR3 nucleotide sequence: TGTGCCAGCAGTTTAGGCCAGGGTGGCGGCTACACCTTC. The encoded protein is CASSLGQGGGYTF. The chain recombines TRBV27 with TRBJ1-2, with a possible D match to TRBD1 (5 bases). There are 13 residues in the CDR3. Trimming removed 2 bases at V and 8 bases at J, with 12 bases between. Germline V gene data show CDR1 as MNHEY and CDR2 as SMNVEV (reference sequence).

The chain combines TRBV4-3 with TRBJ2-3; 7 bases are shared with TRBD2. The CDR3 has 15 residues. V gave up 1 base and J gave up 5 bases; unmatched junction bases: 6. In germline, CDR1 is LGHNA, CDR2 YSLEER. CDR3 nucleotide sequence: TGCGCCAGCAGCCAAGGCGGGGGAGAGGTAGATACGCAGTATTTT. Translating it yields CASSQGGGEVDTQYF.

This chain connects TRBV5-4 to TRBJ2-1; TRBD2 matches at 10 bases. Per germline, CDR1 SGHNT and CDR2 YYREEE (reference sequence). V dropped 0 bases and J dropped 5; count of bases not matched to a gene: 5. The CDR3 totals 16 residues. Written as DNA, the CDR3 is TGTGCCAGCAGCTTGGTACTAGCGGGGCCAAACAATGAGCAGTTCTTC. This encodes CASSLVLAGPNNEQFF.

This CDR3 is CASSLIATGGWRETQYF. The CDR3 nucleotides are TGTGCCAGCAGCTTGATTGCGACAGGGGGTTGGAGGGAGACCCAGTACTTC. The gene calls are TRBV5-6 and TRBJ2-5; the match to TRBD1 covers 9 bases. V shed 1 base, J shed 5 bases, and the junction held 12 bases outside the gene matches. Per germline, CDR1 SGHDT and CDR2 YYEEEE. CDR3 length: 17 amino acids.

The rearrangement links TRBV2 to TRBJ1-2; 9 nucleotides line up with TRBD1. V lost 7 bases, J lost 5 bases, and 2 bases stayed unmatched. This CDR3 region has 12 residues. Germline V gene data show CDR1 as SNHLY and CDR2 as FYNNEI. The CDR3 sequence is CASKGQGYGYTF. CDR3 coding DNA: TGTGCCAGCAAGGGACAGGGATATGGCTACACCTTC. Complete variable domain (other parts from reference TRBV2 and TRBJ1-2): EPEVTQTPSHQVTQMGQEVILRCVPISNHLYFYWYRQILGQKVEFLVSFYNNEISEKSEIFDDQFSVERPDGSNFTLKIRSTKLEDSAMYFCASKGQGYGYTFGSGTRLTVV.

This chain links TRBV18 with TRBJ2-7; the match to TRBD1 covers 9 bases. Losses at the gene ends were 3 bases for V and 0 bases for J; bases not matched to a gene: 12. This CDR3 is 18 amino acids long. Germline V CDR1 and CDR2: KGHSH, LQKENI. CDR3 region: CASSPDRGPGWTSYEQYF. DNA for the CDR3: TGTGCCAGCTCACCGGACAGGGGCCCGGGCTGGACCTCCTACGAGCAGTACTTC.

The rearrangement joins TRBV29-1 to TRBJ1-1, with a weak D call TRBD1 (5 bases). V was cut by 8 bases and J by 10 bases, with 17 bases left in between. This CDR3 spans 11 amino acids. Germline CDR1 and CDR2: SQVTM and ANQGSEA. CDR3 protein: CSSTGGVGAFF. In nucleotides, the CDR3 is TGCAGCTCAACCGGGGGGGTAGGAGCTTTCTTT.

The chain has TRBV18 and TRBJ1-2; D ambiguous. Germline V CDR1 and CDR2: KGHSH, LQKENI. The CDR3 consists of 17 residues. Trimming cost V 0 bases and J 0 bases, with 14 bases left between them. The CDR3 spells CASSPPLRSGSNYGYTF. Written as DNA, the CDR3 is TGTGCCAGCTCACCACCGCTACGATCGGGGTCTAACTATGGCTACACCTTC.

The chain links TRBV6-5 to TRBJ2-2; possible D gene TRBD2, 5 bases. CDR3 length: 13 residues. Germline CDR1 reads MNHEY; CDR2 reads SVGAGI. Trimming cost V 5 bases and J 6 bases, with 10 bases left between them. The CDR3 region is CASSTPGSGELFF. The DNA of the CDR3 is TGTGCCAGCAGTACACCGGGGTCCGGGGAGCTGTTTTTT.

Worth noting for this clone: One end of the junction varies from germline; a read error may be responsible. The chain links TRBV7-9 to TRBJ1-2; 8 bases are a match to TRBD1. The germline V gene encodes CDR1 SEHNR and CDR2 FQNEAQ (reference sequence). The CDR3 runs to 15 residues. The CDR3: CASSLAQGASYGHTF. The CDR3 DNA sequence: TGTGCCAGCAGCTTAGCGCAGGGGGCAAGCTATGGCCACACCTTC.

The chain has TRBV2 and TRBJ2-5; D might be TRBD2 (6 bases). Trimming stripped 1 base from V and 2 bases from J, with 11 bases between. The CDR3 has 15 amino acids. Germline-derived CDR1 and CDR2 are SNHLY and FYNNEI. The CDR3 sequence is CASSEGLAAQETQYF. The CDR3 coding sequence is TGTGCCAGCAGTGAAGGCTTAGCGGCTCAAGAGACCCAGTACTTC.

The genes are TRBV5-1 and TRBJ2-6, with TRBD1 matching over 8 bases. Germline V gene sequence: CDR1 SGHRS, CDR2 YFSETQ. The V gene end was trimmed by 4 bases and the J gene end by 0 bases; junction bases not matched to a gene: 3. The CDR3 is 16 residues long. Here the CDR3 DNA reads TGCGCCAGCAGCGACAGGGGATACTCTGGGGCCAACGTCCTGACTTTC. It is translated as CASSDRGYSGANVLTF. Filled out from reference TRBV5-1 and TRBJ2-6, the complete variable domain reads KAGVTQTPRYLIKTRGQQVTLSCSPISGHRSVSWYQQTPGQGLQFLFEYFSETQRNKGNFPGRFSGRQFSNSRSEMNVSTLELGDSALYLCASSDRGYSGANVLTFGAGSRLTVL.

The chain couples TRBV7-2 to TRBJ2-1; D is possibly TRBD2 (7 bases). V gave up 1 base and J gave up 10 bases, with 20 bases separating them. This CDR3 is built from 16 residues. Germline CDR1 reads SGHTA; CDR2 reads FQGNSA. This CDR3 is CASSLVGGGATGEQFF. In nucleotides, the CDR3 is TGTGCCAGCAGCTTAGTAGGAGGGGGGGCTACTGGGGAGCAGTTCTTC.

CDR3 nucleotide sequence: TGTGCCAGCAGCCAAGAGAATTCAGGGGGAGGTGAAAAACTGTTTTTT. Translated, it gives CASSQENSGGGEKLFF. The rearrangement uses TRBV4-2 and TRBJ1-4; 7 bases map to TRBD1. J gave up 7 bases and V 0 bases, and 8 bases lay outside the gene matches. The CDR3 runs 16 residues. From germline, CDR1 is LGHNA and CDR2 YNFKEQ.

This chain uses TRBV4-1 with TRBJ2-2; 10 positions match TRBD2. There are 16 residues in the CDR3. Germline V lookup: CDR1 MGHRA, CDR2 YSYEKL. The ends lost 4 bases at V and 1 base at J; junction bases unmatched: 3. CDR3 sequence (DNA): TGCGCCAGCAGCCCCCCTAGCGGGGGGAACACCGGGGAGCTGTTTTTT. It specifies CASSPPSGGNTGELFF.

The chain joins TRBV9 to TRBJ1-6; D remains ambiguous. This CDR3 is built from 16 residues. The germline V and J ends were trimmed by 2 bases and 7 bases, with 16 bases remaining between them. The germline gives CDR1 SGDLS, CDR2 YYNGEE. CDR3 nucleotide sequence: TGTGCCAGCAGCGTCACCGAGGGTGGATTAAATTCACCCCTCCACTTT. Residues: CASSVTEGGLNSPLHF. Together with reference TRBV9 and TRBJ1-6, the CDR3 gives the full variable domain: DSGVTQTPKHLITATGQRVTLRCSPRSGDLSVYWYQQSLDQGLQFLIQYYNGEERAKGNILERFSAQQFPDLHSELNLSSLELGDSALYFCASSVTEGGLNSPLHFGNGTRLTVT.

V is TRBV5-6 and J is TRBJ2-2; a weak D match, TRBD2 (5 bases). The germline V gene has CDR1 SGHDT and CDR2 YYEEEE. V lost 4 bases and J 7 bases, leaving 17 bases between the germline ends. The length of the CDR3 is 15 residues. The DNA for the CDR3 is TGTGCCAGCAGCCCTTCACTAGGTTGGGGCGGGGAGCTGTTTTTT. It specifies CASSPSLGWGGELFF.

This sequence joins TRBV5-1 and TRBJ1-2; no definite D call. V lost 5 bases and J 3 bases, leaving 8 bases between the germline ends. The CDR3 is made up of 12 amino acids. Germline V lookup: CDR1 SGHRS, CDR2 YFSETQ. The CDR3 reads CASRPGDYGYTF. DNA for the CDR3: TGCGCCAGCAGACCCGGGGACTATGGCTACACCTTC.

The J gene is TRBJ2-4, the V gene TRBV7-3, with D tentatively TRBD1 (6 bases). Germline V gene sequence: CDR1 SGHTA, CDR2 FQGTGA. The CDR3 covers 13 residues. V shed 2 bases and J shed 5 bases, with 7 bases lying between them. The CDR3 sequence is CASSLDRQNIQYF. In nucleotides, the CDR3 is TGTGCCAGCAGCTTAGACAGGCAAAACATTCAGTACTTC.